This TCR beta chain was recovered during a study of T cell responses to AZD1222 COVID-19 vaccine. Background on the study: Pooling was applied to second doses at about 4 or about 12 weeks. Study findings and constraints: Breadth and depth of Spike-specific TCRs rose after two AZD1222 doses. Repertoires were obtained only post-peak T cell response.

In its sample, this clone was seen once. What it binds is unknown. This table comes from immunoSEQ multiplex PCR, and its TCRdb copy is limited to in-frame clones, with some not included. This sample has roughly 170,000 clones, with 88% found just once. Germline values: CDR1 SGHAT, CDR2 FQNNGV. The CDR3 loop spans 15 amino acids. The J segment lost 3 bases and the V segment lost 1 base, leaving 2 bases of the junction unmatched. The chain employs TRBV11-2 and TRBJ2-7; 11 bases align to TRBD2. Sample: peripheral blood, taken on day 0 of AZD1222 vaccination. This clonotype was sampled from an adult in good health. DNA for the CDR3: TGTGCCAGCAGCTTAGCCGGGACTAGCGGCTACGAGCAGTACTTC. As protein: CASSLAGTSGYEQYF.